This paragraph reports one TCR beta chain. What it recognizes is unknown. Produced via immunoSEQ multiplex PCR; TCRdb's table is partial and in-frame only. The table shows 150,000 to 200,000 clones, with around nine tenths occurring only once. Germline-derived CDR1 and CDR2 are SQVTM and ANQGSEA. This CDR3 contains 13 residues. The ends were cut back, 4 bases at V and 4 bases at J, with 11 bases in the middle. Samples with a second dose at about 4 or about 12 weeks were pooled together. The sample comes from a study of T cell responses to AZD1222 COVID-19 vaccine. General study findings and limits: In all cases, repertoires were sampled only after the peak T cell response.

The TCR was taken from an adult who received the AZD1222 COVID-19 vaccine. The chain joins TRBV29-1 to TRBJ1-5; weak D call: TRBD1 (5 bases). Material: peripheral blood, obtained 28 days after the second AZD1222 dose. CDR3 coding DNA: TGCAGCGTTGGCGGCAGGGAGAATCAGCCCCAGCATTTT. Its translation is CSVGGRENQPQHF.